The 3 T cell receptor beta chains presented below share a single source sample, sequenced in a study of identical twins. TCRdb reprocessed the 5' RACE reads via MiXCR and lists one record per CDR3 protein. The repertoire has 690,000 or so distinct CDR3 sequences, 8.6% of them found once; the top ten carry around 0.98%. This same sample was also taken into another study, of yellow fever vaccine responses in identical twins.

The sample consisted of PBMCs. These receptors all come from a woman between 18 and 29 years old in good health.

This chain uses TRBV20-1 with TRBJ2-2; D possibly corresponds to TRBD2 (5 bases). CDR3 length: 12 amino acids. Trimming removed 3 bases at V and 5 bases at J, with 7 bases between. Germline CDR1 and CDR2: DFQATT and SNEGSKA (reference sequence). The CDR3: CSASGVTGELFF. The CDR3 DNA is TGCAGTGCTAGCGGGGTTACCGGGGAGCTGTTTTTT.

This clonotype occurred a few times. The genes are TRBV4-1 and TRBJ2-3; possibly TRBD2 for D (6 bases). The V gene's germline CDR1 is MGHRA and CDR2 YSYEKL. V shed 2 bases and J shed 4 bases, with 16 bases lying between them. This CDR3 is 16 amino acids long. The CDR3 is CASSQTPGSAPDTQYF. For the CDR3, the DNA is TGCGCCAGCAGCCAAACCCCCGGGAGTGCCCCAGATACGCAGTATTTT.

The chain links TRBV4-3 to TRBJ2-3; possible D gene TRBD2, 5 bases. CDR3 length: 17 residues. Deletions cut 0 bases from V and 5 bases from J, with 18 bases between. Germline CDR1 and CDR2: LGHNA and YSLEER. DNA for the CDR3: TGCGCCAGCAGCCAAGATTACCGGGCTAGCACTGAAGATACGCAGTATTTT. Its protein is CASSQDYRASTEDTQYF.